This T cell receptor (beta chain) derives from a study of blood T cell repertoires in COVID-19. Overall study: In each case, the material was cDNA or gDNA derived from T cells, B-cell-depleted T cells, or PBMCs.

How the authors handled the data: Amplified reference gene primers provided the basis for estimating nucleated cell counts. Clones were sequenced by immunoSEQ multiplex PCR, and TCRdb holds only the in-frame ones, with some missing. From that table come the V and J calls and clone size; the DNA was used to work out D and trimming. This sample carries about 380,000 clones, 90% of them seen once, and the ten largest clones take around 7%. The CDR3 covers 13 residues. Trimming stripped 6 bases from V and 12 bases from J, with 18 bases between. Material for sequencing was peripheral blood. The sequence derives from a man between 18 and 35 years old with active or convalescent COVID-19. This chain joins TRBV12-3 or TRBV12-4 and TRBJ2-1, with TRBD2 as a possible D gene (5 bases). The CDR3 DNA is TGTGCCAGCAGCGCCTATGAGGGAACGGGGCAGTTCTTC. Its translation is CASSAYEGTGQFF.